This TCR beta chain was recorded in a study of regulatory T cells in long-lasting Graves disease. Building the TCR beta libraries relied on iRepertoire HTBI primers, and CDR3 regions underwent Arm-PCR. TCRdb independently ran MiXCR on the multiplex PCR reads; one entry per CDR3 protein. In the table there are fewer than 450,000 distinct CDR3 sequences, about 20% of which are singletons. Indicated time point: persistent/refractory GD, antithyroid drugs over 5 years with positive TRAb. The TCR library was made from RNA that had been extracted from PBMCs in TRIzol. With 4 bases removed from V and 0 bases from J, the gap between germline ends came to 10 bases. The V gene's germline CDR1 is SGHTA and CDR2 FQGNSA. The CDR3 has 14 residues.

The sequence was collected from a female donor with Graves disease. The sequencing used peripheral blood mononuclear cells (PBMCs), collected when the disease was refractory, from a patient treated with antithyroid drugs. The genes are TRBV7-2 and TRBJ2-7; the D is unclear. CDR3 in DNA: TGTGCCAGCAGCTCGGACGTTATCTCCTACGAGCAGTACTTC. Amino acids: CASSSDVISYEQYF. The full variable domain, completed using reference TRBV7-2 and TRBJ2-7, is GAGVSQSPSNKVTEKGKDVELRCDPISGHTALYWYRQSLGQGLEFLIYFQGNSAPDKSGLPSDRFSAERTGGSVSTLTIQRTQQEDSAVYLCASSSDVISYEQYFGPGTRLTVT.